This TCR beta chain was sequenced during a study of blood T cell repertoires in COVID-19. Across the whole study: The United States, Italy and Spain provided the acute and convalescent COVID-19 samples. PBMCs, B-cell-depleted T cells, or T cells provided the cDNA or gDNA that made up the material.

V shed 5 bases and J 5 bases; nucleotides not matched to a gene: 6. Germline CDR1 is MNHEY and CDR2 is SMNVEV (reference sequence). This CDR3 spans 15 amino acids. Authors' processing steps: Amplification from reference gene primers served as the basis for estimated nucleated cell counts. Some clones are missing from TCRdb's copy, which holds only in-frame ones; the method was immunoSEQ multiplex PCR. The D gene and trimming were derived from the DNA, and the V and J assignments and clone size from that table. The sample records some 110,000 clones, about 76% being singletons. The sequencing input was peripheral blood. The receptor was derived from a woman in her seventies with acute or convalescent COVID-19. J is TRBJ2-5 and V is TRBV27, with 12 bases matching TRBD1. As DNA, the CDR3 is TGTGCCAGCAGTCTCGGGACAGGGGGCGGGGAGACCCAGTACTTC. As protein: CASSLGTGGGETQYF.